This T cell receptor (beta chain) was identified during a study of blood T cells in healthy people across ages. Alongside a J-beta primer mix, a sample-barcoded 5' primer served in a second PCR lasting about 7 to 11 cycles. TCRdb called the 5' RACE reads again in MiXCR, with one record for every CDR3 protein. Here the sample spans about 1.4 million distinct CDR3 sequences, almost 60% being singletons. The CDR3 totals 17 residues. Germline V CDR1 and CDR2: SQVTM, ANQGSEA. V lost 1 base, J lost 3 bases, and 16 bases lay in between. This clonotype showed up just a few times. The specimen sequenced was blood. The rearrangement uses TRBV29-1 and TRBJ2-6; D might be TRBD2 (6 bases). This sequence was found in a man between 18 and 29 years old in good health. For the CDR3, the DNA is TGCAGCGTTGAAGCACGCCGCAGGGAGGATGGGGCCAACGTCCTGACTTTC. Its protein product is CSVEARRREDGANVLTF.